This T cell receptor beta chain comes out of a study of blood T cell repertoires in COVID-19. About the research overall: The study drew acute and convalescent COVID-19 samples from the United States, Italy and Spain. T cells, B-cell-depleted T cells, or PBMCs supplied cDNA or gDNA.

This clone occurred a few times. Under the authors' procedure: Cell counts per sample came from amplifying reference gene primers. Data came from immunoSEQ multiplex PCR; TCRdb stores just in-frame clones and leaves some out. V and J calls and clone size are copied from that table; D and trimming were computed from the DNA. In the table there are about 400,000 clones, about 90% of which are singletons. CDR1 is MNHEY and CDR2 is SMNVEV in the germline V gene (reference sequence). Trimming removed 5 bases from V and 0 bases from J; junction bases left unmatched: 2. CDR3 length equals 15 residues. Participants came from some 23 US areas, aged roughly 18 to 89 years.

The chain has TRBV27 and TRBJ1-3; TRBD1 aligns across 9 bases. The receptor comes from a woman in her twenties or thirties who had recovered from COVID-19. Source material: PBMCs or T cells enriched from blood (not recorded which). The CDR3 region is CASSATGGSGNTIYF. The CDR3 DNA follows: TGTGCCAGCAGTGCGACAGGGGGCTCTGGAAACACCATATATTTT.